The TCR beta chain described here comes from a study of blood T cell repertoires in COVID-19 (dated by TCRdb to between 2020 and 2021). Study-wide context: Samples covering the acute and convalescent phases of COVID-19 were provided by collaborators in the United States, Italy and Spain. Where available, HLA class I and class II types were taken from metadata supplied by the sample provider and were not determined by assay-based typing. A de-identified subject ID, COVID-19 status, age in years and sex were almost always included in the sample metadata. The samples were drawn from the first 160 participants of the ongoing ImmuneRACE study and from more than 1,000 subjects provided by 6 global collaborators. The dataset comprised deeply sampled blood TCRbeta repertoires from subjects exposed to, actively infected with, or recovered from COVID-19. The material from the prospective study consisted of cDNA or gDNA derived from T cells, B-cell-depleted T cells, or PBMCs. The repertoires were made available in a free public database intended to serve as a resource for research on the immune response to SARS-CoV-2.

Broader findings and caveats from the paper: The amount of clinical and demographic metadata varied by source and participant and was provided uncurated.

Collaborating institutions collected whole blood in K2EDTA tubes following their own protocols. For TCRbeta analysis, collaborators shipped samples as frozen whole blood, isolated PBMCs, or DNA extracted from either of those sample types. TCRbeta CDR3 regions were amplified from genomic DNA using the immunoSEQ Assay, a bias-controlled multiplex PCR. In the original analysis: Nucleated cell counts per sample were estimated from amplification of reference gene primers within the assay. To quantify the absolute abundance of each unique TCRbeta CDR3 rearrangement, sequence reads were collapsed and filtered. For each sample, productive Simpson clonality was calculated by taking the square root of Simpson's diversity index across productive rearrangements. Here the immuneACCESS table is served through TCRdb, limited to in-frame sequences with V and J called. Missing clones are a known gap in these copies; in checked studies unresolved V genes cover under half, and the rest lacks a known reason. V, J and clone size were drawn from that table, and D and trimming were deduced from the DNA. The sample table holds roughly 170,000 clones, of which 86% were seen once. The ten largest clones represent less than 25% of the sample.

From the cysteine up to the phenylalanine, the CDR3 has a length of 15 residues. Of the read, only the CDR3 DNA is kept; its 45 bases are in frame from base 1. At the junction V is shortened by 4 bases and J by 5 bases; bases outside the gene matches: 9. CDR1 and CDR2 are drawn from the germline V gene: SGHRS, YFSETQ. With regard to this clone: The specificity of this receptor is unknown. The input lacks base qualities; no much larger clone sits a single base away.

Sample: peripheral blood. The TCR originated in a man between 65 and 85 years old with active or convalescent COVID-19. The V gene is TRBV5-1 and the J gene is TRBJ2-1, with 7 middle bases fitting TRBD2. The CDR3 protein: CASSVGGTTNNEQFF. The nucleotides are TGCGCCAGCAGCGTGGGGGGGACTACAAACAATGAGCAGTTCTTC.